This passage covers 11 T cell receptor beta chains from one sample sequenced in a study of STAT3 mutations in large granular lymphocyte leukemia (dated by TCRdb to the late 2010s). The receptor library was made with the immunoSEQ multiplex PCR assay. TCRdb provides this immuneACCESS table in a form limited to in-frame rearrangements. Some clones are lacking; in checked studies, under half of them reflect an unresolved V gene, and why the rest are absent is not known. The sample has roughly 2,000 clones on record, roughly two thirds of them singletons. Of the sample, about four fifths is held by the ten largest clones. Points the paper makes about the study in general: Every T-LGLL patient showed at least one immunodominant TCRbeta clonotype, and about half showed multiple immunodominant subclonotypes.

For these TCRs, the target antigens are not known. The sequencing input was peripheral blood mononuclear cells. These receptors originate from a man in his sixties with T-cell large granular lymphocyte leukemia. Some clones in this sample may be carry-over from other donors' samples. The age is the age at diagnosis.

The chain is built from TRBV5-1 and TRBJ1-5, with 7 positions matching TRBD1. CDR1 is SGHRS and CDR2 is YFSETQ in the germline V gene. CDR3 length equals 15 residues. With V trimmed by 4 bases and J by 5 bases, 9 bases remained unmatched. CDR3 amino acids: CASSDREGGDQPQHF. The CDR3 bases are TGCGCCAGCAGCGACAGGGAAGGTGGGGATCAGCCCCAGCATTTT.

The V call is TRBV18, the J call TRBJ1-1; no clear D gene. V was shortened by 2 bases and J by 8 bases, with 9 bases between the two germline ends. Germline CDR1 and CDR2: KGHSH and LQKENI. The CDR3 totals 12 residues. CDR3: CASSPSQSEAFF. CDR3 nucleotide sequence: TGTGCCAGCTCACCATCACAGTCCGAAGCTTTCTTT.

The V gene is TRBV14, the J gene TRBJ2-7; D unclear. V shed 4 bases and J shed 0 bases, with 1 base lying between them. Germline assignment: CDR1 SGHDN and CDR2 FVKESK. The CDR3 contains 11 residues. The CDR3 bases are TGTGCCAGCAGCCGCTCCTACGAGCAGTACTTC. This encodes CASSRSYEQYF.

The chain recombines TRBV10-3 with TRBJ2-3, with a possible D match to TRBD2 (6 bases). V lost 6 bases and J 3 bases, leaving 10 bases between the germline ends. The CDR3 extends over 13 amino acids. CDR1 ENHRY and CDR2 SYGVKD come from the germline V gene. In DNA form, the CDR3 reads TGTGCCATCAGCACCGGGGGTACAGATACGCAGTATTTT. It encodes CAISTGGTDTQYF.

The chain uses TRBV6-6 and TRBJ1-2, with unresolved D. V was clipped by 7 bases and J by 4 bases, with 16 bases between them. The germline V gene encodes CDR1 MNHNY and CDR2 SVGAGI (reference sequence). This CDR3 has 14 amino acids. The CDR3 coding sequence is TGTGCCAGCATCAAGGCGGGCAGTAGCTATGGCTACACCTTC. It specifies CASIKAGSSYGYTF.

The chain combines TRBV4-2 with TRBJ2-1, with 9 nucleotides matching TRBD2. The V gene's germline CDR1 is LGHNA and CDR2 YNFKEQ. V shed 0 bases, J shed 9 bases, and the junction held 12 bases outside the gene matches. CDR3 size: 17 residues. DNA for the CDR3: TGTGCCAGCAGCCAAGACGGTTTGGCGGGGGGGTATTCTGAGCAGTTCTTC. Amino acid sequence: CASSQDGLAGGYSEQFF.

This clone counts as medium-sized. The genes are TRBV7-9 and TRBJ1-2, with a possible D match to TRBD1 (5 bases). Trimming removed 1 base from V and 3 bases from J, with 12 bases in between. Germline loops: CDR1 SEHNR, CDR2 FQNEAQ (reference sequence). This CDR3 spans 15 amino acids. CDR3 loop: CASSLEVGDHYGYTF. In nucleotides, the CDR3 is TGTGCCAGCAGCTTAGAAGTAGGGGATCACTATGGCTACACCTTC.

V usage is TRBV18 and J usage is TRBJ2-3, with unresolved D. Germline CDR1 reads KGHSH; CDR2 reads LQKENI. Trimming took 4 bases from V and 0 from J, leaving 5 bases between them. The CDR3 covers 13 residues. The CDR3 nucleotides read TGTGCCAGCTCACTTGAAAGCACAGATACGCAGTATTTT. Amino acids: CASSLESTDTQYF.

The table lists this clone with a few counts. The chain employs TRBV4-3 and TRBJ2-7; 8 positions agree with TRBD1. The CDR3 totals 16 residues. After removal of 4 bases from V and 2 bases from J, the junction contained 10 bases not matched to a gene. The germline V gene encodes CDR1 LGHNA and CDR2 YSLEER. The CDR3 coding sequence is TGCGCCAGCAGCCCCTACTCAGGGGGCCCAACCTACGAGCAGTACTTC. It specifies CASSPYSGGPTYEQYF.

The chain links TRBV18 to TRBJ2-7; D is possibly TRBD1 (5 bases). The germline CDR1 and CDR2 sequences are KGHSH and LQKENI. Trimming shortened V by 2 bases and J by 6 bases, and 14 bases separated the two germline ends. The CDR3 length is 14 residues. Here the CDR3 reads CASSPATGATEQYF. In DNA form, the CDR3 reads TGTGCCAGCTCACCAGCAACAGGTGCAACCGAGCAGTACTTC.

The chain uses TRBV18 and TRBJ1-6, with 9 bases that match TRBD1. The V gene end was trimmed by 1 base and the J gene end by 10 bases; junction bases not matched to a gene: 5. Germline values: CDR1 KGHSH, CDR2 LQKENI. The CDR3 consists of 15 residues. The CDR3 DNA follows: TGTGCCAGCTCACCACGGACAGGGGAAGACTCACCCCTCCACTTT. This codes for CASSPRTGEDSPLHF.